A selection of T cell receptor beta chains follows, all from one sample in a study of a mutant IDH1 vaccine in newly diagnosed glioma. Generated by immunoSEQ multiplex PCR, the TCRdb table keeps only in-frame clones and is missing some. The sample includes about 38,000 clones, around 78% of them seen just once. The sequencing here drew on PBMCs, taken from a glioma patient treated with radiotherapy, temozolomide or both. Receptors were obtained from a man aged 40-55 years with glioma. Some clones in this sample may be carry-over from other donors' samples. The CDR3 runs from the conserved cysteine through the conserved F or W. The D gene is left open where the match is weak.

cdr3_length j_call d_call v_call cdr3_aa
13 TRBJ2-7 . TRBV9 CASSPPRAYEQYF
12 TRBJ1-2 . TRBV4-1 CASSQEGALKYF
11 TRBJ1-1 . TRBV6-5 CASSQGSEAFF
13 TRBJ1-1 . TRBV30 CACRASWSTEAFF
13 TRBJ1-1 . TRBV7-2 CASSLVRDREAFF
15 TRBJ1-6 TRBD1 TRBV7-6 CASSTGQGSNSPLHF
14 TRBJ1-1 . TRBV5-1 CASRAVSGGTEAFF
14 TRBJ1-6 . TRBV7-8 CASSLRQSNSPLHF
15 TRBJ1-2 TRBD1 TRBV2 CASSPDRGGGYGYTF
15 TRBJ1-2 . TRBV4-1 CASSQGLTVDYGYTF
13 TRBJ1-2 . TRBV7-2 CASSLQGPYGYTF
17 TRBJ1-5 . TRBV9 CASSVRDTGVRNQPQHF
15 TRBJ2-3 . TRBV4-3 CASSRADSSTDTQYF
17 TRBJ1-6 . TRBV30 CAWSVMLRGLRNSPLHF
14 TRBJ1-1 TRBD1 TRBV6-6 CASQALSGGTGAFF
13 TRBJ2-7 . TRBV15 CATSRDRDLRQYF
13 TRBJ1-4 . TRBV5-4 CASSFWPEEKLFF
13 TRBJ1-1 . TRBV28 CASSLGGGPEAFF
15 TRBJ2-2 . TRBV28 CASSPGTLLYGELFF
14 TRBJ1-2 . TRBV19 CASSLQSFLGGYTF
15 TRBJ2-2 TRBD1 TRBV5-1 CASSWGQSGTGELFF
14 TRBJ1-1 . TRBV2 CASNRGVADTEAFF
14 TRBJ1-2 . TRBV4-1 CASSQDSGVRGYTF
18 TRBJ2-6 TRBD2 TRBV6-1 CASSEYPGGEGGANVLTF
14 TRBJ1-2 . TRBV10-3 CAISESEGNYGYTF
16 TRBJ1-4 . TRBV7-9 CASSLALGGSAEKLFF
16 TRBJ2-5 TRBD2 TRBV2 CASSVGGLAGWETQYF
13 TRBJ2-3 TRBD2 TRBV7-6 CASSGGQRNTQYF
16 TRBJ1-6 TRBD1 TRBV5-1 CASSSTGGTYNSPLHF
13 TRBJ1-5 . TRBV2 CASSWTRNQPQHF
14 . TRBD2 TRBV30 CAFLWEGGPYEQYF
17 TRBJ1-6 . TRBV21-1 CASSKGRVVRYNSPLHF
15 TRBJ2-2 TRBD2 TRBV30 CAWSGTSSGTGELFF
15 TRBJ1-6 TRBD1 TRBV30 CAGTSGTGYNSPLHF
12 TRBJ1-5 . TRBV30 CAWSVGDQPQHF
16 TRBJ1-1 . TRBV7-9 CASSPQVSGPGTEAFF
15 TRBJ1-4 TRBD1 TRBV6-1 CASLKGAATNEKLFF
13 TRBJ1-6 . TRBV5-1 CASTPLGGPPLHF
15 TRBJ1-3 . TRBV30 CAPRFRAVTGNTIYF
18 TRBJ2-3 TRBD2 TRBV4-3 CASSQDGVLAGGLDTQYF
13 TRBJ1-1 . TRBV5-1 CASSLQGDTEAFF
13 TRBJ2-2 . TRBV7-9 CASSSQGTGELFF
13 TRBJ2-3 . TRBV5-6 CASSLRGTDTQYF
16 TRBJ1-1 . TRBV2 CASSDQGAGTNTEAFF
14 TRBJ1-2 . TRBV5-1 CASSLEASNYGYTF
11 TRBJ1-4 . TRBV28 CASRFNEKLFF
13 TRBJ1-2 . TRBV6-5 CASSSEMGHGYTF